Each of the 29 T cell receptor beta chains below was sequenced from the same sample in a study of Graves' ophthalmopathy and Graves' hyperthyroidism. Amplification from RNA transcripts yielded the TCR beta CDR3 regions. Second-round multiplex PCR followed a first-round RT-PCR using HTBI primers. TCRdb redid the calling of the multiplex PCR reads with MiXCR, one entry per CDR3 protein. In the table there are about 160,000 distinct CDR3 sequences, roughly 36% of which are singletons. Source material: peripheral blood. These receptors were collected from a man aged 25-40 years with Graves' ophthalmopathy.

V is TRBV6-1 and J is TRBJ1-5, with TRBD1 as a possible D gene (5 bases). This CDR3 is built from 16 residues. The germline V gene encodes CDR1 MNHNS and CDR2 SASEGT. Trimming cost V 8 bases and J 4 bases, with 21 bases left between them. CDR3 sequence (DNA): TGTGCCAGCTCAGTACCCATACAGGCTCGAAATCAGCCCCAGCATTTT. Translated, it gives CASSVPIQARNQPQHF.

The chain recombines TRBV9 with TRBJ1-2; 9 bases are shared with TRBD1. The V gene end was trimmed by 4 bases and the J gene end by 6 bases; junction bases not matched to a gene: 10. There are 15 residues in the CDR3. Germline V gene data show CDR1 as SGDLS and CDR2 as YYNGEE. The CDR3 coding sequence is TGTGCCAGCAGCCGACATCTATGGACAGGGGATGGCTACACCTTC. Amino acid sequence: CASSRHLWTGDGYTF. The whole variable domain, filled in from reference TRBV9 and TRBJ1-2, reads DSGVTQTPKHLITATGQRVTLRCSPRSGDLSVYWYQQSLDQGLQFLIQYYNGEERAKGNILERFSAQQFPDLHSELNLSSLELGDSALYFCASSRHLWTGDGYTFGSGTRLTVV.

This chain connects TRBV9 to TRBJ1-2; the D gene is possibly TRBD1 (5 bases). The CDR3 totals 13 residues. Per germline, CDR1 SGDLS and CDR2 YYNGEE. Trimming shortened V by 3 bases and J by 7 bases, and 13 bases separated the two germline ends. The CDR3 loop reads CASSGDEWPGYTF. For the CDR3, the DNA is TGTGCCAGCAGCGGGGACGAGTGGCCTGGCTACACCTTC.

This clonotype has ten or more counts. This chain uses TRBV20-1 with TRBJ2-7, with a weak D call TRBD2 (5 bases). V was cut by 2 bases and J by 5 bases, with 13 bases left in between. The germline gives CDR1 DFQATT, CDR2 SNEGSKA (reference sequence). The CDR3 is 13 amino acids. The CDR3, as DNA: TGCAGTGCTAGACCCCGAGGGTTCAACGAGCAGTACTTC. It codes for CSARPRGFNEQYF.

There are many counts of this clonotype. For the CDR3, the DNA is TGTGCCAGCAGCTTAGGGGACAGGCGACCTCTAGACTATGGCTACACCTTC. This translates into CASSLGDRRPLDYGYTF. The V and J genes are TRBV11-2 and TRBJ1-2, with TRBD1 identical over 8 bases. Germline V CDR1 and CDR2: SGHAT, FQNNGV. The CDR3 is made up of 17 amino acids. V gave up 1 base and J gave up 3 bases; unmatched junction bases: 10.

Many counts were recorded for this clonotype. The chain employs TRBV24-1 and TRBJ2-2, with D perhaps assigned TRBD1 or TRBD2 (5 bases each). This CDR3 comprises 16 residues. Per germline, CDR1 KGHDR and CDR2 SFDVKD. Trimming removed 3 bases from V and 1 base from J, with 11 bases in between. DNA of the CDR3: TGTGCCACCAGTGATCCCGGGACGCTGAACACCGGGGAGCTGTTTTTT. This encodes CATSDPGTLNTGELFF.

The chain has TRBV19 and TRBJ2-6, with unresolved D. CDR3 length equals 14 residues. Germline CDR1 reads LNHDA; CDR2 reads SQIVND (reference sequence). The ends were cut back, 7 bases at V and 0 bases at J, with 7 bases in the middle. Here the CDR3 reads CASKQISGANVLTF. In DNA form, the CDR3 reads TGTGCCAGTAAACAGATCTCTGGGGCCAACGTCCTGACTTTC.

This clonotype is judged medium-sized. The gene calls are TRBV6-2 or TRBV6-3 and TRBJ1-2; 7 nucleotides agree with TRBD1. Germline V gives CDR1 MNHEY, CDR2 SVGEGT. Trimming removed 7 bases from V and 6 bases from J; junction bases left unmatched: 8. The CDR3 runs 13 residues. The DNA of the CDR3 is TGTGCCAGCACCGATCTTACAGGGGATGGCTACACCTTC. Protein sequence: CASTDLTGDGYTF.

This clonotype has at least ten counts. This rearrangement joins TRBV6-5 to TRBJ2-7, with D possibly TRBD2 on 5 matching bases. The CDR3 covers 14 residues. The V gene lost 8 bases and the J gene lost 6 bases, with 20 bases spanning the gap. Germline V CDR1 and CDR2: MNHEY, SVGAGI. For the CDR3, the DNA is TGTGCCAGCCGCCGGGGTCTCGGAAGCTCCGAGCAGTACTTC. This encodes CASRRGLGSSEQYF.

At least ten counts were recorded for this clonotype. The chain uses TRBV7-8 and TRBJ2-7, with D possibly being TRBD1 or TRBD2 (5 bases each). V dropped 5 bases and J dropped 6 bases, with 20 bases sitting between them. Germline values: CDR1 SGHVS, CDR2 FQNEAQ. The CDR3 extends over 15 amino acids. CDR3 amino acids: CASSGPGTLYSEQYF. The CDR3 DNA follows: TGTGCCAGCAGCGGCCCGGGGACGCTATATAGCGAGCAGTACTTC.

The V and J genes are TRBV4-3 and TRBJ2-7, with no clear D. This CDR3 spans 15 amino acids. The V and J ends lost 1 base and 0 bases respectively, with 10 bases between them. Germline loops: CDR1 LGHNA, CDR2 YSLEER. CDR3 coding DNA: TGCGCCAGCAGCCAAGCGAACCTAATCTCCTACGAGCAGTACTTC. It encodes CASSQANLISYEQYF.

This clonotype was detected many times. The chain has TRBV30 and TRBJ1-2; D gene uncertain. This CDR3 comprises 13 residues. The V end lost 3 bases, the J end lost 0 bases, and 8 bases lay between the germline ends. The V gene's germline CDR1 is GTSNPN and CDR2 SVGIG (reference sequence). CDR3 loop: CAWSRDSNYGYTF. The CDR3, as DNA: TGTGCCTGGAGCCGAGACTCTAACTATGGCTACACCTTC.

This clonotype was picked up many times. J is TRBJ2-3 and V is TRBV11-2, with D tentatively TRBD2 (8 bases). The CDR3 runs to 15 residues. Germline V gives CDR1 SGHAT, CDR2 FQNNGV. Trimming left V 5 bases short and J 4 bases short, with 16 bases between. CDR3 DNA sequence: TGTGCCAGCAGCCCAGGGGGAGCGGGAGCAGATACGCAGTATTTT. Protein: CASSPGGAGADTQYF.

The count of this clonotype is one. The chain employs TRBV6-2 or TRBV6-3 and TRBJ1-2; D remains ambiguous. Trimming stripped 4 bases from V and 6 bases from J, with 12 bases between. In germline, CDR1 is MNHEY, CDR2 SVGEGT. The CDR3 sequence is 13 residues long. The CDR3 here is CASSLKVVNGYTF. In DNA form, the CDR3 reads TGTGCCAGCAGTTTGAAAGTGGTAAATGGCTACACCTTC.

A single count supports this clonotype. The V gene is TRBV27, the J gene TRBJ1-6, with 11 positions matching TRBD1. This CDR3 spans 15 amino acids. The germline CDR1 and CDR2 sequences are MNHEY and SMNVEV (reference sequence). Trimming removed 8 bases from V and 7 bases from J; junction bases left unmatched: 7. The CDR3 is CASCGQGAPNSPLHF. CDR3 nucleotide sequence: TGTGCCAGCTGCGGACAGGGGGCTCCGAATTCACCCCTCCACTTT.

The chain carries TRBV11-3 and TRBJ2-5; 8 bases line up with TRBD1. V was pared by 7 bases and J by 2 bases, with 9 bases of the junction left unmatched. There are 15 residues in the CDR3. Germline CDR1 and CDR2: SGHNT and YENEEA. The CDR3 protein is CASNFGQGSQETQYF. The CDR3 region has the DNA TGTGCCAGCAATTTCGGACAGGGATCTCAAGAGACCCAGTACTTC.

This clonotype was detected many times. This chain links TRBV20-1 with TRBJ2-7; 9 bases fit TRBD1. This CDR3 contains 13 residues. The germline V gene has CDR1 DFQATT and CDR2 SNEGSKA (reference sequence). Here the CDR3 DNA reads TGCCGGGTACAGGGGGCTTACTCCTACGAGCAGTACTTC. It is translated as CRVQGAYSYEQYF.

In its sample, this clonotype was seen many times. This rearrangement joins TRBV10-3 to TRBJ2-2; TRBD1 matches at 7 bases. This CDR3 comprises 16 residues. In germline, CDR1 is ENHRY, CDR2 SYGVKD. J was trimmed by 3 bases and V by 11 bases; bases with no gene match: 15. The CDR3 region is CAGETKQGRYTGELFF. The CDR3 DNA reads TGTGCCGGGGAGACCAAACAGGGGCGGTACACCGGGGAGCTGTTTTTT.

The DNA of the CDR3 is TGTGCCAGTCATGACAAATCCAAATCTGAAGCTTTCTTT. Protein: CASHDKSKSEAFF. The V and J genes are TRBV19 and TRBJ1-1; D remains unclear. Germline values: CDR1 LNHDA, CDR2 SQIVND (reference sequence). Trimming took off 8 bases at V and 6 bases at J, with 16 bases between the two ends. The CDR3 consists of 13 residues.

This clonotype was counted at least ten times. The chain links TRBV11-1 to TRBJ2-7; no firm D call. The CDR3 runs 16 residues. Germline CDR1 reads SGHAT; CDR2 reads FQDESV (reference sequence). V was pared by 0 bases and J by 0 bases, with 12 bases between. In DNA, the CDR3 is TGTGCCAGCAGCTTAGCAGCCGGCTGGAGCTCCTACGAGCAGTACTTC. Protein sequence: CASSLAAGWSSYEQYF.

This sequence joins TRBV12-3 or TRBV12-4 and TRBJ1-2; D remains unclear. Deletions cut 6 bases from V and 6 bases from J, with 23 bases between. The CDR3 has 16 amino acids. As DNA, the CDR3 is TGTGCCAGCAGCCCCCAACGGCGGGTTCCCGCGAATGGCTACACCTTC. Protein product: CASSPQRRVPANGYTF.

This clonotype was recorded at least ten times. The chain uses TRBV7-9 and TRBJ1-2, with D maybe TRBD1 (6 bases). From germline, CDR1 is SEHNR and CDR2 FQNEAQ (reference sequence). This CDR3 has 16 residues. V gave up 1 base and J gave up 3 bases, with 15 bases separating them. In nucleotides, the CDR3 is TGTGCCAGCAGCTTAGAAACGGGGGCGTCGGACTATGGCTACACCTTC. Translation gives CASSLETGASDYGYTF.

This clonotype was seen ten or more times. V and J are TRBV12-3 or TRBV12-4 and TRBJ2-3; D is undetermined. The CDR3 length is 13 residues. The V gene lost 2 bases and the J gene lost 1 base, with 4 bases spanning the gap. In DNA form, the CDR3 reads TGTGCCAGCAGTTTAACTCGCACAGATACGCAGTATTTT. This encodes CASSLTRTDTQYF.

This clonotype was counted at least ten times. The chain couples TRBV27 to TRBJ2-5; D ambiguous. This CDR3 has 13 residues. Trimming took off 6 bases at V and 1 base at J, with 9 bases between the two ends. Germline V gene data show CDR1 as MNHEY and CDR2 as SMNVEV (reference sequence). This CDR3 reads CASSRNGQETQYF. CDR3 DNA sequence: TGTGCCAGCAGCAGAAACGGCCAAGAGACCCAGTACTTC.

This clonotype appeared many times. This sequence joins TRBV30 and TRBJ1-5; 7 positions match TRBD1. In germline, CDR1 is GTSNPN, CDR2 SVGIG (reference sequence). CDR3 length: 16 amino acids. Germline trimming cut 0 bases from V and 2 bases from J; bases unmatched to any gene: 7. CDR3 loop: CAWSVQGLTRNQPQHF. DNA for the CDR3: TGTGCCTGGAGTGTACAGGGGCTGACTCGCAATCAGCCCCAGCATTTT.

This clonotype was seen just once. V and J are TRBV15 and TRBJ2-5; 7 bases agree with TRBD2. The CDR3 has 16 amino acids. Germline values: CDR1 LNHNV, CDR2 YYDKDF (reference sequence). J was trimmed by 1 base and V by 0 bases; bases with no gene match: 5. CDR3 loop: CATSREGAGLQETQYF. DNA for the CDR3: TGTGCCACCAGCAGAGAGGGAGCGGGACTCCAAGAGACCCAGTACTTC.

This clonotype was found a few times. This rearrangement joins TRBV12-3 or TRBV12-4 to TRBJ2-5; 10 nucleotides agree with TRBD2. The CDR3 has 16 residues. Trimming cost V 5 bases and J 2 bases; bases outside gene matches: 8. CDR3 sequence: CASSLRTSGPQETQYF. The CDR3 nucleotides are TGTGCCAGCAGTCTACGGACTAGCGGCCCACAAGAGACCCAGTACTTC.

Many counts were recorded for this clonotype. J is TRBJ1-3 and V is TRBV13; perhaps TRBD1 as D (5 bases). Deletions cut 5 bases from V and 6 bases from J, with 32 bases between. There are 20 residues in the CDR3. Germline-derived CDR1 and CDR2 are PRHDT and FYEKMQ (reference sequence). CDR3 sequence reads: CASSPGLTVKLKRDENTIYF. The CDR3 DNA reads as TGTGCCAGCAGCCCCGGCCTGACAGTTAAACTCAAGAGAGATGAAAACACCATATATTTT.

This clonotype was seen many times. The chain combines TRBV11-1 with TRBJ2-7, with 14 positions matching TRBD2. The CDR3 is 19 amino acids. Germline trimming cut 6 bases from V and 2 bases from J; bases unmatched to any gene: 15. Germline V gene lookup returns CDR1 SGHAT and CDR2 FQDESV (reference sequence). The CDR3 here is CASSQTGTSGSTAPYEQYF. The CDR3 bases are TGTGCCAGCAGTCAAACCGGGACTAGCGGGAGTACCGCCCCCTACGAGCAGTACTTC.